This section outlines one T cell receptor beta chain sequence together with its context. Germline loops: CDR1 SGDLS, CDR2 YYNGEE. V lost 2 bases and J lost 6, with 12 bases in between. The CDR3 totals 13 residues. Profiling relied on immunoSEQ multiplex PCR, and the TCRdb table lists in-frame clones only, not all of them. In the table there are around 80,000 clones, roughly 96% of which are singletons. This specimen comes from a study of technical replicates of blood from a few donors. The material sequenced was T cells isolated from PBMCs. This sequence originates from a human donor in good health. V usage is TRBV9 and J usage is TRBJ2-7; D is possibly TRBD2 (6 bases). CDR3 residues: CASSVGRDGEQYF. The DNA for the CDR3 is TGTGCCAGCAGCGTCGGGCGGGACGGCGAGCAGTACTTC.